The present TCR beta chain was sequenced within a study of cytomegalovirus exposure and HLA in healthy donors. PCR employed 60 Vbeta and 13 Jbeta primers. Here immunoSEQ multiplex PCR was the method, and the copy in TCRdb shows in-frame clones only, minus some. The table records about 140,000 clones, 79% of them present only once. The junction had 9 bases not matched to a gene; V was cut back by 4 bases and J by 9 bases. In germline, CDR1 is SGHTA, CDR2 FQGTGA. The length of the CDR3 is 14 residues. This clone occurred once. Its antigen is unidentified. Whole-study results and caveats: Some TCR beta chains (around 180 of them) were listed as cytomegalovirus-associated.

The TCR originated in a female donor in good health and CMV-seronegative. The sequenced sample consisted of PBMCs. V gene TRBV7-3 combines with J gene TRBJ2-3; 8 bases fit TRBD1. The CDR3 sequence is CASSSPGQGRTQYF. In DNA, the CDR3 is TGTGCCAGCAGCTCCCCCGGACAGGGTCGCACGCAGTATTTT.